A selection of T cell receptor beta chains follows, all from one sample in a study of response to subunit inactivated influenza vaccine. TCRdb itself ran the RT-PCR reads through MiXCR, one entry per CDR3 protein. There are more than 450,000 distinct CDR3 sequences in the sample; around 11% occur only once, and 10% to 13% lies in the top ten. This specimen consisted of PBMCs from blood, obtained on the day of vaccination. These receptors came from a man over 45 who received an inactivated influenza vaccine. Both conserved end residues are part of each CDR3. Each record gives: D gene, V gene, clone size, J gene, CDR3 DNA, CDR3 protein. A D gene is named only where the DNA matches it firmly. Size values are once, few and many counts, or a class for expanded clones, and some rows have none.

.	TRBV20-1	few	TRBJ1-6	TGCAGTGCTAGAGTCCCAGTCGGCAATTCACCCCTCCACTTT	CSARVPVGNSPLHF
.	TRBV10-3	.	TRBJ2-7	TGTGCCATCAGTGGGAGGGTGACAGGGATTTTGGACGAGCAGTACTTC	CAISGRVTGILDEQYF
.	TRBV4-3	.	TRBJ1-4	TGCGCCAGCAGCCAAGATACTACTCGGCCGGAAAAACTGTTTTTT	CASSQDTTRPEKLFF
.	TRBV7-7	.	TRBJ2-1	TGTGCTAGCAGCCCAGGGGGGTTTGATGAGCAGTTCTTC	CASSPGGFDEQFF
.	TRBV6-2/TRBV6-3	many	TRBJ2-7	TGTGCCAGCAGTTACTCCGTCGAGCAGTACTTC	CASSYSVEQYF
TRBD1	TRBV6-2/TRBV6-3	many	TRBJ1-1	TGTGCCAGCAGACACGCGAGTACAGGGGGCGTGAACACTGAAGCTTTCTTT	CASRHASTGGVNTEAFF
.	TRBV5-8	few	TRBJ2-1	TGTGCCAGCAGCTTTGGGGGGAGGAAGAAGGACAATGAGCAGTTCTTC	CASSFGGRKKDNEQFF
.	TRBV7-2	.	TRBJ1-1	TGTGCCAGCAGCAAGTTTCCGAACACTGAAGCTTTCTTT	CASSKFPNTEAFF
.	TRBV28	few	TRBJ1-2	TGTGCCAGCAATCAAGGGAGGGGTGGCTACACCTTC	CASNQGRGGYTF
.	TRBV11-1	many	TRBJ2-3	TGTGCCAGCAGCTCGTCCGGCGATACGCAGTATTTT	CASSSSGDTQYF
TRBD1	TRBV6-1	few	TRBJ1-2	TGTGCCAGCAGGCTCGGACAGGGGATAAACTATGGCTACACCTTC	CASRLGQGINYGYTF
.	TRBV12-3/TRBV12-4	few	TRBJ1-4	TGTGCCAGCAGTTCTTCAACTAATGAAAAACTGTTTTTT	CASSSSTNEKLFF
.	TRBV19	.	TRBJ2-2	TGTGCCAGTACCACCCCCCTGGGGGCAGGGAACACCGGGGAGCTGTTTTTT	CASTTPLGAGNTGELFF
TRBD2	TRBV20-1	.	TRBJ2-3	TGCAGTGCTAGCGGGGGAGGGAGGGCCGGCGGACACACAGATACGCAGTATTTT	CSASGGGRAGGHTDTQYF
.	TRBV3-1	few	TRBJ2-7	TGTGCCAGCTCCCTCAGGGATATAGGGGGCGAGCAGTACTTC	CASSLRDIGGEQYF
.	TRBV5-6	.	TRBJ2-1	TGTGCCAGCAGCTCATCACCCCGCTCCTACAATGAGCAGTTCTTC	CASSSSPRSYNEQFF
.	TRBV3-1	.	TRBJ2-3	TGTGCCAGCAGCCAAGCGTGGACAGCGGCCCAACTCCCAGATACGCAGTATTTT	CASSQAWTAAQLPDTQYF